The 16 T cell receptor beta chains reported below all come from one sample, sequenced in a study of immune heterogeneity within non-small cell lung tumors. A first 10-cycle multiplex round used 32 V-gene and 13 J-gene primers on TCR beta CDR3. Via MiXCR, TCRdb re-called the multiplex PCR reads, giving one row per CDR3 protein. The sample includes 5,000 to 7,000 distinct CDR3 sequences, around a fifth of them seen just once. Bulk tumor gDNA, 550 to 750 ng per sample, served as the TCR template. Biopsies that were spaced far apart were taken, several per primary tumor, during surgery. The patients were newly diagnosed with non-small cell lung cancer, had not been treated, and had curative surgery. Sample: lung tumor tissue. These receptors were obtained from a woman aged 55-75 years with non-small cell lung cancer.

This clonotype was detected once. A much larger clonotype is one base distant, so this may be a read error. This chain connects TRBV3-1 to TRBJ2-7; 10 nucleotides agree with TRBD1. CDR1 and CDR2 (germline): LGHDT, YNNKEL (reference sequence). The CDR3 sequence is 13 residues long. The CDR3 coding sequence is TGTGCCAGAAGCCAAGGACAGGGGGGAGAGCAGTACTTC. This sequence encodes CARSQGQGGEQYF.

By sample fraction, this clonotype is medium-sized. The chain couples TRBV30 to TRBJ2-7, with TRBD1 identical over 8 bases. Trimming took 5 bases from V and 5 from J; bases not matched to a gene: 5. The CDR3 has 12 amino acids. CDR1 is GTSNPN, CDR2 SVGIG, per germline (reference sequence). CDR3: CAWGQGNNEQYF. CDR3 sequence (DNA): TGTGCCTGGGGACAGGGTAACAACGAGCAGTACTTC.

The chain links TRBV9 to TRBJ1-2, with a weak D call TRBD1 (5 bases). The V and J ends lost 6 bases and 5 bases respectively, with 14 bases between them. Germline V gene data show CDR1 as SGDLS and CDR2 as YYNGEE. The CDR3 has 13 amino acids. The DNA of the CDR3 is TGTGCCAGCACCCTGGGGGGGAGGTATGGCTACACCTTC. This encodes CASTLGGRYGYTF.

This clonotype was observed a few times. Here the CDR3 DNA reads TGCAGTGCTAGGGGGAGCGGGAGTAACTCCAAAAACATTCAGTACTTC. It is translated as CSARGSGSNSKNIQYF. The chain carries TRBV20-1 and TRBJ2-4, with 8 nucleotides matching TRBD2. Looked up from germline, CDR1 is DFQATT and CDR2 is SNEGSKA (reference sequence). J was trimmed by 2 bases and V by 3 bases; bases with no gene match: 9. The length of the CDR3 is 16 residues.

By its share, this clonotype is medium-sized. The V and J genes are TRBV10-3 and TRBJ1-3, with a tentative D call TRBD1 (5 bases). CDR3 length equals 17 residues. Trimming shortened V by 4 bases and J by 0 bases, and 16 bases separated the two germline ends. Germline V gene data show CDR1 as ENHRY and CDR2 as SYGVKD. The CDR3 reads CAISGYAGLSSGNTIYF. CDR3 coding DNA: TGTGCCATCAGTGGATACGCAGGGCTAAGCTCTGGAAACACCATATATTTT.

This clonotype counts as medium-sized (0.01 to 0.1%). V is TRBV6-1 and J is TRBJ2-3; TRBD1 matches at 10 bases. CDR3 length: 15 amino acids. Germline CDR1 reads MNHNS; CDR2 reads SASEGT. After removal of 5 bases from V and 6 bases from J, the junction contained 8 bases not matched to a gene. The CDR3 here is CASSNPGTGVDTQYF. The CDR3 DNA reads TGTGCCAGCAGTAATCCCGGGACAGGGGTGGATACGCAGTATTTT.

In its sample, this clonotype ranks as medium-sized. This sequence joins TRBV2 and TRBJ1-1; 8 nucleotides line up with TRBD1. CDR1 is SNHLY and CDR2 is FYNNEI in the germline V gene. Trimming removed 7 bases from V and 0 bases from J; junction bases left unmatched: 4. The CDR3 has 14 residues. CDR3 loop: CASKTGDMNTEAFF. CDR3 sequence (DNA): TGTGCCAGCAAGACAGGGGACATGAACACTGAAGCTTTCTTT.

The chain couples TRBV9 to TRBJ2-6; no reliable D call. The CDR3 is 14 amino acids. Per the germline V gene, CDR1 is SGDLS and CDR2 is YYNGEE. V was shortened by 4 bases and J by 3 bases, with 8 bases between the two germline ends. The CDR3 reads CASSSGYGANVLTF. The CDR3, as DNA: TGTGCCAGCAGCTCCGGGTATGGGGCCAACGTCCTGACTTTC.

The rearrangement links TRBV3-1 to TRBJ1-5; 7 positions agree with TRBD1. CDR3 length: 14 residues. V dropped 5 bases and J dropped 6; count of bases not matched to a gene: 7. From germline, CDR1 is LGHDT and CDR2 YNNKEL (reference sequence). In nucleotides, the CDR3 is TGTGCCAGCAGCTACACAGGGGCGGGTCAGCCCCAGCATTTT. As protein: CASSYTGAGQPQHF. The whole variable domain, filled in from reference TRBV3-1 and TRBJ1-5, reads DTAVSQTPKYLVTQMGNDKSIKCEQNLGHDTMYWYKQDSKKFLKIMFSYNNKELIINETVPNRFSPKSPDKAHLNLHINSLELGDSAVYFCASSYTGAGQPQHFGDGTRLSIL.

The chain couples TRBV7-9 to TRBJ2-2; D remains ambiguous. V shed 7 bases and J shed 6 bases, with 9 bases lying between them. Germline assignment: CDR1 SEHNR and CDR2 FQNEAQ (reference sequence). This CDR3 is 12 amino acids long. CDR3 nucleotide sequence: TGTGCCAGCATCCGGCTACCCGGGGAGCTGTTTTTT. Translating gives CASIRLPGELFF.

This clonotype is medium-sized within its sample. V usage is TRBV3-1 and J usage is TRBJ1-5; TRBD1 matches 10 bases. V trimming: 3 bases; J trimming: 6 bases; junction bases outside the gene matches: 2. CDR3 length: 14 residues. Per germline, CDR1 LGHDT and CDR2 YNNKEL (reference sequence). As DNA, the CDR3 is TGTGCCAGCAGCCAGGGGACAGGGGCTCAGCCCCAGCATTTT. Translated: CASSQGTGAQPQHF. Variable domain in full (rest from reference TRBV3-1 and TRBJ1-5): DTAVSQTPKYLVTQMGNDKSIKCEQNLGHDTMYWYKQDSKKFLKIMFSYNNKELIINETVPNRFSPKSPDKAHLNLHINSLELGDSAVYFCASSQGTGAQPQHFGDGTRLSIL.

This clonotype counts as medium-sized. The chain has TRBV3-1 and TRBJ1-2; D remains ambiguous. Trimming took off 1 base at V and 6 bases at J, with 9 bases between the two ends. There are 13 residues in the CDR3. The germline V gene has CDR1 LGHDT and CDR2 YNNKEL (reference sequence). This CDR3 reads CASSQVVLDGYTF. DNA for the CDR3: TGTGCCAGCAGCCAAGTGGTGTTGGATGGCTACACCTTC.

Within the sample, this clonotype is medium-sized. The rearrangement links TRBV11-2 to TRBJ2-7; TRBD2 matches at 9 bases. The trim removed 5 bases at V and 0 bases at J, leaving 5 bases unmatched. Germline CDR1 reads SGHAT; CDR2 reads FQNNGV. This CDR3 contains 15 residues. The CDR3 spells CASSPLTSGSYEQYF. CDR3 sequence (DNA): TGTGCCAGCAGCCCTTTGACTAGCGGCTCCTACGAGCAGTACTTC.

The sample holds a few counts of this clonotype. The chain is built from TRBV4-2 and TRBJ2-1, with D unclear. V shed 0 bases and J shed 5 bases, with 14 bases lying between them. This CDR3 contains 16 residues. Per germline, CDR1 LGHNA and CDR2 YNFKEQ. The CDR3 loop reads CASSQDPGSSHNEQFF. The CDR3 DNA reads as TGTGCCAGCAGCCAAGATCCCGGGTCTTCCCACAATGAGCAGTTCTTC.

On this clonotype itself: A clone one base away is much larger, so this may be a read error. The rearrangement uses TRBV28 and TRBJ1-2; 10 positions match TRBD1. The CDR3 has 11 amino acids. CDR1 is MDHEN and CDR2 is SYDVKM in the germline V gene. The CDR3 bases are TGTGTCAGCGGGACAGGGGATGGCTACACCTTC. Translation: CVSGTGDGYTF.

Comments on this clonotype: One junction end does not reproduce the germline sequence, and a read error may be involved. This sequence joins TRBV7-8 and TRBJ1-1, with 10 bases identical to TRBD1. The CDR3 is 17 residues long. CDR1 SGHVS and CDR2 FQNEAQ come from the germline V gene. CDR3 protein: CVSSPRTGGFLGTEAFF. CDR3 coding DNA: TGTGTCAGCAGCCCGAGGACAGGGGGGTTCCTAGGCACTGAAGCTTTCTTT.